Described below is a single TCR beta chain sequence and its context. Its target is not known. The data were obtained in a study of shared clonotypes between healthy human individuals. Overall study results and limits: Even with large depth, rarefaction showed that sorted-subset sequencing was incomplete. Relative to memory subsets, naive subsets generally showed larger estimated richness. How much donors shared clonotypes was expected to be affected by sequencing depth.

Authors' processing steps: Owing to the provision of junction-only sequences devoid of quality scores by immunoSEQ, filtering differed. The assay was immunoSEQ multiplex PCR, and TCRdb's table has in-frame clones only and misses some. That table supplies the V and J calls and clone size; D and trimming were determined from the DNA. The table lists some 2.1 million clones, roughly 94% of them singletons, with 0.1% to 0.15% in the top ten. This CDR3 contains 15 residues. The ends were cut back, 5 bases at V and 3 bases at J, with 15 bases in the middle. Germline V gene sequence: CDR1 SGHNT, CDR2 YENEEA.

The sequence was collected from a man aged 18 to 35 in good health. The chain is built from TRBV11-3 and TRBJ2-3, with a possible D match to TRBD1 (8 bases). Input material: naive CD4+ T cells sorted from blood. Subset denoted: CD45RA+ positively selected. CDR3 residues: CASSANRGGTDTQYF. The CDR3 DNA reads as TGTGCCAGCAGCGCTAACAGGGGGGGGACAGATACGCAGTATTTT.